Below are 14 T cell receptor beta chains sequenced from a single sample in a study of T cells after yellow fever vaccination (dated by TCRdb to the late 2010s). Library generation was performed with 5' RACE. Sequencing took place on an Illumina HiSeq 2500. The public reads were run again by TCRdb, first through fastp at Q25 and then through MiXCR, and only productive beta chains were kept. Under each unique CDR3 protein, matching rows form one entry showing the most common genes and DNA. The sample table contains about 330,000 distinct CDR3 sequences; only one count was recorded for about 7.8% of them. Of the sample, 17% falls within the top ten clones. The intended sense of this specimen's treatment or condition label: live attenuated yellow fever vaccine strain. Sample: PBMCs, taken roughly 45 days after the first yellow fever vaccination. These receptor sequences come from a man between 18 and 35 years old who received the YFV17D yellow fever vaccine.

The chain employs TRBV5-4 and TRBJ2-2; the D is unclear. Germline V gives CDR1 SGHNT, CDR2 YYREEE (reference sequence). The CDR3 has 15 amino acids. The ends were cut back, 0 bases at V and 6 bases at J, with 12 bases in the middle. CDR3 amino acids: CASSLAVKKAGELFF. The CDR3 coding sequence is TGTGCCAGCAGCTTGGCCGTAAAGAAGGCCGGGGAGCTGTTTTTT.

This clonotype was observed a few times. The V gene is TRBV29-1, the J gene TRBJ2-5; TRBD1 matches at 11 bases. This CDR3 is 13 amino acids long. Looked up from germline, CDR1 is SQVTM and CDR2 is ANQGSEA. With V trimmed by 6 bases and J by 4 bases, 4 bases remained unmatched. The CDR3 coding sequence is TGCAGCGTGGCCGGGACAGGGGGAGAGACCCAGTACTTC. Protein sequence: CSVAGTGGETQYF.

The genes are TRBV6-1 and TRBJ2-1, with D possibly matching TRBD1 (5 bases). Germline V gene lookup returns CDR1 MNHNS and CDR2 SASEGT. The CDR3 extends over 14 amino acids. The germline V and J ends were trimmed by 5 bases and 0 bases, with 8 bases remaining between them. The CDR3 DNA is TGTGCCAGCAGTAAGGGGTCCTCCTACAATGAGCAGTTCTTC. This gives the protein CASSKGSSYNEQFF.

This clonotype showed up just a few times. V gene TRBV7-9 combines with J gene TRBJ2-5; 7 bases fit TRBD1. V shed 8 bases and J 5 bases; nucleotides not matched to a gene: 11. The CDR3 length is 14 residues. The V gene's germline CDR1 is SEHNR and CDR2 FQNEAQ (reference sequence). The CDR3 sequence: CASEEQGKFETQYF. For the CDR3, the DNA is TGTGCCAGCGAAGAACAGGGGAAGTTTGAGACCCAGTACTTC.

This clonotype was seen ten or more times. The rearrangement joins TRBV27 to TRBJ2-5; a possible D gene is TRBD2 (6 bases). This CDR3 is 14 amino acids long. V was shortened by 0 bases and J by 6 bases, with 11 bases between the two germline ends. Per germline, CDR1 MNHEY and CDR2 SMNVEV (reference sequence). This chain's CDR3 is CASSLSWGDQTQYF. The CDR3 nucleotides read TGTGCCAGCAGTTTATCGTGGGGGGATCAGACCCAGTACTTC.

This clonotype was seen only a few times. The chain joins TRBV7-2 to TRBJ1-5; 7 nucleotides align to TRBD1. This CDR3 comprises 15 residues. Germline V gene data show CDR1 as SGHTA and CDR2 as FQGNSA. V lost 3 bases and J lost 5; bases outside the gene matches: 7. CDR3 region: CASSFRRGRDQPQHF. Here the CDR3 DNA reads TGTGCCAGCAGCTTTAGGAGGGGGCGCGATCAGCCCCAGCATTTT.

This clonotype was detected many times. The CDR3 bases are TGTGCCAGCAGTGTCCGAGACAGGGGTATTCAGTACTTC. Protein sequence: CASSVRDRGIQYF. The V call is TRBV12-3 or TRBV12-4, the J call TRBJ2-4, with 8 bases aligning to TRBD1. CDR3 length: 13 residues. Trimming removed 5 bases from V and 10 bases from J; junction bases left unmatched: 7.

This clonotype was picked up one time. The chain joins TRBV29-1 to TRBJ2-4; TRBD1 or TRBD2 may be the D gene (5 bases each). Per the germline V gene, CDR1 is SQVTM and CDR2 is ANQGSEA. The CDR3 has 16 amino acids. Trimming shortened V by 1 base and J by 0 bases, and 13 bases separated the two germline ends. CDR3 protein: CSVEVMGRLAKNIQYF. DNA of the CDR3: TGCAGCGTTGAAGTAATGGGACGACTAGCCAAAAACATTCAGTACTTC.

This clonotype was detected a few times. J is TRBJ2-5 and V is TRBV5-4; D is perhaps TRBD1 or TRBD2 (5 bases each). Trimming took 6 bases from V and 7 from J, leaving 19 bases between them. CDR3 length equals 14 residues. Germline values: CDR1 SGHNT, CDR2 YYREEE (reference sequence). The chain's CDR3 is CASNRRDPGGTQYF. The CDR3 DNA is TGTGCCAGCAACCGCCGGGACCCTGGGGGGACCCAGTACTTC.

This clonotype is medium-sized. V gene TRBV11-2 combines with J gene TRBJ2-1, with 15 bases fitting TRBD2. Trimming at V came to 0 bases and at J to 8 bases, leaving 17 bases not matched to a gene. Germline V gene data show CDR1 as SGHAT and CDR2 as FQNNGV. The CDR3 contains 21 residues. CDR3 DNA: TGTGCCAGCAGCTTAGAACACCCTTGGACTAGCGGGGGGGGTTTTCTCGATGAGCAGTTCTTC. Translation: CASSLEHPWTSGGGFLDEQFF.

This clonotype was found a few times. The chain has TRBV7-8 and TRBJ2-2, with TRBD1 matching 7 bases. With 1 base clipped from V and 4 bases from J, the junction kept 9 bases outside the gene matches. Per the germline V gene, CDR1 is SGHVS and CDR2 is FQNEAQ. The CDR3 extends over 17 amino acids. The CDR3 spells CASSLVLGTAGTGELFF. CDR3 coding DNA: TGTGCCAGCAGCTTAGTCCTAGGGACAGCTGGCACCGGGGAGCTGTTTTTT.

This clonotype was detected a few times. The genes are TRBV7-6 and TRBJ2-7, with D possibly being TRBD1 or TRBD2 (5 bases each). The germline CDR1 and CDR2 sequences are SGHVS and FNYEAQ. There are 14 residues in the CDR3. Trimming pared 5 bases from V and 0 bases from J, leaving 11 bases between. CDR3 sequence reads: CASSPGRNSYEQYF. The CDR3 nucleotides read TGTGCCAGCAGCCCGGGACGGAACTCCTACGAGCAGTACTTC.

The chain has TRBV28 and TRBJ1-4; a possible D gene is TRBD1 (5 bases). The CDR3 has 14 amino acids. V lost 9 bases and J 7 bases, leaving 18 bases between the germline ends. In germline, CDR1 is MDHEN, CDR2 SYDVKM. The CDR3 spells CASLPGSGGEKLFF. The CDR3 DNA sequence: TGTGCCAGTTTACCAGGTTCCGGGGGTGAAAAACTGTTTTTT.

Only a few counts were recorded for this clonotype. The chain couples TRBV5-1 to TRBJ1-2, with D possibly TRBD1 on 5 matching bases. Trimming removed 4 bases at V and 5 bases at J, with 18 bases between. The CDR3 has 15 residues. Germline V CDR1 and CDR2: SGHRS, YFSETQ. The DNA for the CDR3 is TGCGCCAGCAGCCCACGGGGGAGGGACTTTTATGGCTACACCTTC. Residues: CASSPRGRDFYGYTF.